The 24 T cell receptor beta chains given below trace back to one sample, sequenced in a study of shared clonotypes between healthy human individuals (dated by TCRdb to the early 2020s). CD8 naive samples were obtained by positive selection for CCR7 among CD45RO-negative cells, yielding a CD45RA+CCR7+ population from which TemRA cells were excluded. Libraries came from the immunoSEQ multiplex PCR assay. In TCRdb, the immuneACCESS table is reduced to in-frame sequences with V and J assigned. These tables do not hold every clone; where another copy was compared, an unresolved V gene accounts for under half, and the others remain unexplained. The sample contains about 2.2 million clones, 85% to 95% of them found a single time. The top ten clones comprise around 1.7% of the sample. The sample taken for sequencing was naive CD8+ T cells from PBMCs. This specimen's cell subset or site label, interpreted: CD45RA+CCR7+. These receptors were obtained from a man younger than 35 in good health. Some clones in this sample may be carry-over from other donors' samples.

The rearrangement uses TRBV4-3 and TRBJ1-5; D uncertain. The V end lost 0 bases, the J end lost 0 bases, and 3 bases lay between the germline ends. Germline V gene sequence: CDR1 LGHNA, CDR2 YSLEER. This CDR3 region has 14 residues. In DNA, the CDR3 is TGCGCCAGCAGCCAAGATAATAGCAATCAGCCCCAGCATTTT. Encoded protein: CASSQDNSNQPQHF.

The chain combines TRBV4-1 with TRBJ2-2; 13 nucleotides agree with TRBD2. The V gene's germline CDR1 is MGHRA and CDR2 YSYEKL. The V and J ends lost 3 bases and 4 bases, in that order; junction bases with no gene match: 11. The CDR3 totals 19 residues. CDR3 sequence reads: CASSHGPLAGGPSTGELFF. The DNA of the CDR3 is TGCGCCAGCAGCCATGGTCCACTAGCGGGAGGGCCGAGCACCGGGGAGCTGTTTTTT.

The chain is built from TRBV10-3 and TRBJ1-5; the D gene is possibly TRBD1 (5 bases). The CDR3 has 14 amino acids. V was pared by 4 bases and J by 1 base, with 8 bases between. In germline, CDR1 is ENHRY, CDR2 SYGVKD. DNA of the CDR3: TGTGCCATCAGTGTATCAGGGAGCAATCAGCCCCAGCATTTT. This translates into CAISVSGSNQPQHF.

This clone appeared a single time. The rearrangement uses TRBV11-2 and TRBJ2-7; D unclear. The CDR3 runs 13 residues. The germline V gene has CDR1 SGHAT and CDR2 FQNNGV. Between the trimmed V and J ends, which lost 4 bases and 5 bases, there was a span of 12 bases. This CDR3 reads CASSSSGPDEQYF. The CDR3 DNA sequence: TGTGCCAGCAGCTCCAGTGGACCTGACGAGCAGTACTTC.

The chain recombines TRBV28 with TRBJ2-4; no reliable D call. Germline V gene lookup returns CDR1 MDHEN and CDR2 SYDVKM. The length of the CDR3 is 16 residues. The germline V and J ends were trimmed by 6 bases and 0 bases, with 15 bases remaining between them. CDR3 coding DNA: TGTGCCAGCAGCCACCGGTTGAGGCTAGCCAAAAACATTCAGTACTTC. This sequence encodes CASSHRLRLAKNIQYF.

This rearrangement joins TRBV9 to TRBJ2-7; D possibly corresponds to TRBD2 (5 bases). The V gene's germline CDR1 is SGDLS and CDR2 YYNGEE. Trimming pared 0 bases from V and 3 bases from J, leaving 10 bases between. The CDR3 extends over 14 amino acids. As DNA, the CDR3 is TGTGCCAGCAGCGTAGGTGCGGAGGACTACGAGCAGTACTTC. Residues: CASSVGAEDYEQYF.

V gene TRBV15 combines with J gene TRBJ2-5; D gene unclear. CDR3 length equals 13 residues. The V end was cut by 5 bases, the J end by 5 bases, with 12 bases between. Germline V CDR1 and CDR2: LNHNV, YYDKDF (reference sequence). CDR3 in amino acids: CATSSLGHETQYF. CDR3 coding DNA: TGTGCCACCAGCTCTCTTGGGCACGAGACCCAGTACTTC.

The gene calls are TRBV7-2 and TRBJ1-3, with 7 bases fitting TRBD1. Trimming cost V 4 bases and J 2 bases; bases outside gene matches: 8. Germline loops: CDR1 SGHTA, CDR2 FQGNSA. The CDR3 is 16 residues long. CDR3 sequence reads: CASSSPGQSTGNTIYF. The CDR3 DNA reads as TGTGCCAGCAGCTCTCCGGGACAGAGCACTGGAAACACCATATATTTT. Together with reference TRBV7-2 and TRBJ1-3, the CDR3 gives the full variable domain: GAGVSQSPSNKVTEKGKDVELRCDPISGHTALYWYRQSLGQGLEFLIYFQGNSAPDKSGLPSDRFSAERTGGSVSTLTIQRTQQEDSAVYLCASSSPGQSTGNTIYFGEGSWLTVV.

The count of this clone is one. The chain uses TRBV7-8 and TRBJ2-3, with D uncertain. The V end lost 2 bases, the J end lost 7 bases, and 10 bases lay between the germline ends. Per germline, CDR1 SGHVS and CDR2 FQNEAQ. The CDR3 totals 13 residues. CDR3 in DNA: TGTGCCAGCAGCTTACTATCTCCCAATACGCAGTATTTT. This encodes CASSLLSPNTQYF.

This chain connects TRBV27 to TRBJ2-1; TRBD2 matches 10 bases. The CDR3 is 16 residues long. Germline values: CDR1 MNHEY, CDR2 SMNVEV (reference sequence). The junction had 11 bases not matched to a gene; V was cut back by 3 bases and J by 9 bases. CDR3 in DNA: TGTGCCAGCAGTTTCCTACCCCTAGCGGGAGCCGGTGAGCAGTTCTTC. This sequence encodes CASSFLPLAGAGEQFF.

The chain couples TRBV28 to TRBJ1-1; 8 bases line up with TRBD1. The V segment lost 3 bases and the J segment 5 bases; nucleotides outside the gene matches: 8. This CDR3 is 15 amino acids long. Germline-derived CDR1 and CDR2 are MDHEN and SYDVKM. CDR3 sequence reads: CASSFVGQGGTEAFF. Here the CDR3 DNA reads TGTGCCAGCAGTTTCGTCGGACAGGGTGGGACTGAAGCTTTCTTT.

V gene TRBV5-1 combines with J gene TRBJ2-1; possible D gene TRBD1, 6 bases. The CDR3 is 12 residues long. Trimming took off 0 bases at V and 14 bases at J, with 12 bases between the two ends. Per germline, CDR1 SGHRS and CDR2 YFSETQ. Here the CDR3 reads CASSLGLQGKFF. CDR3 bases: TGCGCCAGCAGCTTGGGGCTCCAGGGGAAGTTCTTC. Complete variable domain (other parts from reference TRBV5-1 and TRBJ2-1): KAGVTQTPRYLIKTRGQQVTLSCSPISGHRSVSWYQQTPGQGLQFLFEYFSETQRNKGNFPGRFSGRQFSNSRSEMNVSTLELGDSALYLCASSLGLQGKFFGPGTRLTVL.

Regarding this clone: Within the sample, other DNA sequences also encode this same CDR3. V usage is TRBV4-2 and J usage is TRBJ2-7; D unresolved. CDR3 length: 13 amino acids. CDR1 and CDR2 (germline): LGHNA, YNFKEQ. Deletions cut 3 bases from V and 0 bases from J, with 6 bases between. The CDR3 is CASSQDLSYEQYF. The CDR3 nucleotides are TGTGCCAGCAGCCAGGACCTCTCCTACGAGCAGTACTTC.

This clone was detected only once. The chain recombines TRBV5-6 with TRBJ2-5; the match to TRBD2 covers 11 bases. Germline CDR1 is SGHDT and CDR2 is YYEEEE. V trimming: 4 bases; J trimming: 5 bases; junction bases outside the gene matches: 16. The CDR3 is made up of 18 amino acids. As DNA, the CDR3 is TGTGCCAGCAGCGACGGGACTAGCGGAGCCCTAGGGTTGGAGACCCAGTACTTC. The encoded protein is CASSDGTSGALGLETQYF.

The chain links TRBV15 to TRBJ2-7; D may be TRBD1 (6 bases). This CDR3 has 15 amino acids. Germline CDR1 is LNHNV and CDR2 is YYDKDF (reference sequence). V shed 5 bases and J shed 0 bases, with 14 bases lying between them. CDR3 region: CATSPDSISSYEQYF. The CDR3 coding sequence is TGTGCCACCAGCCCGGACAGCATCTCCTCCTACGAGCAGTACTTC.

CDR3 coding DNA: TGTGCCAGCAGTTTAGGGGAAAGGACCGGGGAGCTGTTTTTT. This encodes CASSLGERTGELFF. The chain carries TRBV28 and TRBJ2-2; D remains unclear. This CDR3 comprises 14 residues. Germline V gives CDR1 MDHEN, CDR2 SYDVKM. The V end was cut by 2 bases, the J end by 5 bases, with 9 bases between.

The chain has TRBV7-6 and TRBJ2-2, with D possibly being TRBD1 or TRBD2 (5 bases each). Germline lookup yields CDR1 SGHVS and CDR2 FNYEAQ. The CDR3 is 14 residues long. V shed 5 bases and J shed 6 bases, with 13 bases lying between them. The CDR3 nucleotides are TGTGCCAGCAGCCCCGGGACCCATCCCGGGGAGCTGTTTTTT. Its translation: CASSPGTHPGELFF.

This clone is a singleton in its sample. The V and J genes are TRBV9 and TRBJ2-1; D may match TRBD1 or TRBD2 (5 bases each). The CDR3 runs to 19 residues. Between the trimmed V and J ends, which lost 0 bases and 7 bases, there was a span of 26 bases. CDR1 and CDR2 from the germline V gene are SGDLS and YYNGEE. The chain's CDR3 is CASSVDFRISGTPGNEQFF. In DNA form, the CDR3 reads TGTGCCAGCAGCGTAGATTTTCGGATTTCCGGGACCCCGGGGAATGAGCAGTTCTTC.

CDR3 DNA sequence: TGTGCCAGCAGCCAAGGGACAGGGAGTACCGGGGAGCTGTTTTTT. This encodes CASSQGTGSTGELFF. The chain carries TRBV9 and TRBJ2-2; 9 bases fit TRBD1. V was pared by 4 bases and J by 5 bases, with 6 bases of the junction left unmatched. CDR1 and CDR2 from the germline V gene are SGDLS and YYNGEE. The CDR3 is 15 residues long.

This rearrangement joins TRBV9 to TRBJ2-1, with D unresolved. The CDR3 has 12 amino acids. CDR1 SGDLS and CDR2 YYNGEE come from the germline V gene. Trimming took 3 bases from V and 4 from J, leaving 5 bases between them. The CDR3 DNA is TGTGCCAGCAGCGCGGGTTACAATGAGCAGTTCTTC. This sequence encodes CASSAGYNEQFF.

The chain combines TRBV28 with TRBJ2-7; no firm D call. CDR3 size: 16 residues. The germline gives CDR1 MDHEN, CDR2 SYDVKM. Trimming stripped 5 bases from V and 2 bases from J, with 19 bases between. The CDR3 loop is CASSPLPTKGAYEQYF. CDR3 nucleotide sequence: TGTGCCAGCAGTCCCCTCCCCACCAAGGGCGCCTACGAGCAGTACTTC.

This clone appeared once. Additional DNA sequences in this sample encode the identical CDR3. This chain uses TRBV9 with TRBJ1-3; possibly TRBD1 for D (5 bases). Germline loops: CDR1 SGDLS, CDR2 YYNGEE. Trimming stripped 5 bases from V and 3 bases from J, with 12 bases between. CDR3 length: 14 amino acids. CDR3 sequence (DNA): TGTGCCAGCAGTCTGGGGGGTAGTGGAAACACCATATATTTT. It translates to CASSLGGSGNTIYF. The entire variable domain, with the rest obtained from reference TRBV9 and TRBJ1-3, is as follows: DSGVTQTPKHLITATGQRVTLRCSPRSGDLSVYWYQQSLDQGLQFLIQYYNGEERAKGNILERFSAQQFPDLHSELNLSSLELGDSALYFCASSLGGSGNTIYFGEGSWLTVV.

The V and J genes are TRBV6-1 and TRBJ1-1, with a tentative D call TRBD1 (5 bases). V lost 7 bases and J lost 5, with 17 bases in between. There are 14 residues in the CDR3. Germline CDR1 reads MNHNS; CDR2 reads SASEGT. This CDR3 reads CASTTGGGGTEAFF. DNA for the CDR3: TGTGCCAGCACCACCGGCGGGGGTGGGACTGAAGCTTTCTTT.

The chain uses TRBV2 and TRBJ2-5; possibly TRBD2 for D (5 bases). The CDR3 has 15 residues. Trimming left V 7 bases short and J 3 bases short, with 18 bases between. Germline V gene lookup returns CDR1 SNHLY and CDR2 FYNNEI. CDR3 protein: CASNTFPRTEETQYF. CDR3 DNA sequence: TGTGCCAGCAACACCTTCCCCAGGACTGAAGAGACCCAGTACTTC.